These 5 T cell receptor beta chains came from one sample sequenced in a study of chronic HIV infection and antiretroviral therapy. TCRdb ran MiXCR on the 5' RACE reads and lists one entry per CDR3 protein. The top ten clones hold around 2.8% of a sample with 45,000 to 60,000 distinct CDR3 sequences, over 15% of them seen once. The sequenced sample was peripheral blood. The source of these receptors is an adult who had HIV and had not received antiretroviral therapy, or was an uninfected healthy control (not recorded which).

This chain uses TRBV9 with TRBJ1-3, with D hard to call. CDR1 SGDLS and CDR2 YYNGEE come from the germline V gene. V was cut by 3 bases and J by 6 bases, with 16 bases left in between. The CDR3 consists of 15 residues. CDR3 in DNA: TGTGCCAGCAGCGCTGGGGATGGCCCGGCAAACACCATATATTTT. Translated: CASSAGDGPANTIYF.

This clonotype has a handful of counts. This chain joins TRBV29-1 and TRBJ2-2, with a possible D match to TRBD1 (6 bases). V was clipped by 1 base and J by 7 bases, with 13 bases between them. CDR3 length: 14 amino acids. Germline V gene lookup returns CDR1 SQVTM and CDR2 ANQGSEA. In nucleotides, the CDR3 is TGCAGCGTTGAAGCCCCAGGGGCGGGCGGGGAGCTGTTTTTT. Its translation is CSVEAPGAGGELFF.

This clonotype was recorded a few times. The chain recombines TRBV24-1 with TRBJ2-7, with TRBD1 identical over 10 bases. V gave up 4 bases and J gave up 2 bases; unmatched junction bases: 4. The CDR3 is 15 residues long. Germline CDR1 and CDR2: KGHDR and SFDVKD. This CDR3 is CATSDSGTGAYEQYF. The CDR3 DNA reads as TGTGCCACCAGTGACTCCGGGACAGGGGCCTACGAGCAGTACTTC.

The chain links TRBV5-6 to TRBJ2-7; TRBD2 is a possible D gene (5 bases). From germline, CDR1 is SGHDT and CDR2 YYEEEE. V dropped 4 bases and J dropped 7 bases, with 21 bases sitting between them. This CDR3 region has 15 residues. The CDR3 loop is CASSRPGVPSGEQYF. CDR3 nucleotides: TGTGCCAGCAGCCGCCCCGGGGTCCCCTCGGGGGAGCAGTACTTC.

CDR3: CAWSVTPLPGPFEGAKNIQYF. CDR3 in DNA: TGTGCCTGGAGTGTAACCCCTCTCCCGGGACCTTTCGAGGGTGCCAAAAACATTCAGTACTTC. The V and J genes are TRBV30 and TRBJ2-4, with D perhaps being TRBD1 or TRBD2 (5 bases each). Deletions cut 0 bases from V and 1 base from J, with 28 bases between. The germline V gene encodes CDR1 GTSNPN and CDR2 SVGIG (reference sequence). CDR3 size: 21 residues.